Each of the 20 T cell receptor beta chains below was sequenced from the same sample in a study of T cells in Graves' hyperthyroidism and ophthalmopathy. The source material, RNA transcripts, was used to amplify TCR beta CDR3 regions. A set of HTBI primers served as the primers for a first-round RT-PCR of the TCR CDR3. TCRdb re-derived calls from the multiplex PCR reads in MiXCR, one entry per CDR3 protein. The sample has some 570,000 distinct CDR3 sequences; approximately 17% are singletons. Sequenced: blood. These receptors all stem from a woman aged 18-29 years with Graves' ophthalmopathy.

This clonotype was recorded at least ten times. The chain joins TRBV20-1 to TRBJ2-1; 9 nucleotides agree with TRBD2. The CDR3 sequence is 15 residues long. Germline CDR1 and CDR2: DFQATT and SNEGSKA (reference sequence). Losses at the gene ends were 6 bases for V and 0 bases for J; bases not matched to a gene: 6. CDR3 DNA: TGCAGTGCCGAGCGCGGGAGGGCCTCCTACAATGAGCAGTTCTTC. Protein sequence: CSAERGRASYNEQFF.

The table lists this clonotype with many counts. V and J are TRBV12-3 or TRBV12-4 and TRBJ1-1; the D gene is possibly TRBD1 (6 bases). This CDR3 has 15 residues. Between the trimmed V and J ends, which lost 3 bases and 1 base, there was a span of 12 bases. The CDR3 loop is CASSFLRTENTEAFF. The CDR3 DNA reads TGTGCCAGCAGTTTCCTAAGGACAGAGAACACTGAAGCTTTCTTT.

This clonotype was counted only a few times. An end of the junction does not agree with germline; a read error may underlie this. The chain recombines TRBV5-6 with TRBJ2-5; no firm D call. Germline CDR1 is SGHDT and CDR2 is YYEEEE. The CDR3 is made up of 13 amino acids. CDR3 amino acids: CTSSLGRRETQYF. In DNA, the CDR3 is TGTACCAGCAGCTTAGGCAGAAGGGAGACCCAGTACTTC.

This clonotype was observed at least ten times. The chain uses TRBV12-3 or TRBV12-4 and TRBJ2-7; 9 bases agree with TRBD2. Unmatched junction bases numbered 6, after V lost 6 bases and J lost 0 bases. The CDR3 loop spans 15 amino acids. The CDR3 spells CASRQAGGLSYEQYF. CDR3 nucleotide sequence: TGTGCCAGCAGGCAAGCGGGGGGACTCTCCTACGAGCAGTACTTC.

This clonotype was observed many times. V gene TRBV27 combines with J gene TRBJ1-1; D perhaps matches TRBD1 (6 bases). Per the germline V gene, CDR1 is MNHEY and CDR2 is SMNVEV (reference sequence). This CDR3 has 15 amino acids. Trimming shortened V by 6 bases and J by 1 base, and 15 bases separated the two germline ends. This CDR3 reads CASSRWTDGNTEAFF. As DNA, the CDR3 is TGTGCCAGCAGCCGTTGGACAGACGGGAACACTGAAGCTTTCTTT.

This clonotype came up many times. One end of the junction is discordant with germline, which a read error may explain. The V gene is TRBV7-2, the J gene TRBJ2-3, with TRBD1 identical over 7 bases. Germline lookup yields CDR1 SGHTA and CDR2 FQGNSA. This CDR3 has 16 amino acids. The CDR3 here is CASSPMRGLSTDTQYF. CDR3 sequence (DNA): TGTGCCAGCAGCCCTATGAGGGGGCTTAGCACAGATACGCAATATTTT.

This clonotype was detected a few times. The chain joins TRBV6-2 or TRBV6-3 to TRBJ1-2; D not certain. The germline V gene has CDR1 MNHEY and CDR2 SVGEGT. V was shortened by 0 bases and J by 3 bases, with 8 bases between the two germline ends. CDR3 length: 14 residues. CDR3 coding DNA: TGTGCCAGCAGTTACTCGATTGGGGACTATGGCTACACCTTC. This sequence encodes CASSYSIGDYGYTF.

This clonotype was recorded at least ten times. The chain recombines TRBV5-1 with TRBJ1-2; weak D call: TRBD1 (6 bases). Germline V gene sequence: CDR1 SGHRS, CDR2 YFSETQ. The CDR3 contains 13 residues. The V end lost 0 bases, the J end lost 3 bases, and 6 bases lay between the germline ends. Here the CDR3 DNA reads TGCGCCAGCAGCTTGGAGGGGGACTATGGCTACACCTTC. This sequence encodes CASSLEGDYGYTF.

Ten or more counts support this clonotype. The chain has TRBV7-9 and TRBJ2-3, with 8 bases aligning to TRBD2. With V trimmed by 1 base and J by 7 bases, 7 bases remained unmatched. The CDR3 loop spans 15 amino acids. Per germline, CDR1 SEHNR and CDR2 FQNEAQ (reference sequence). CDR3 bases: TGTGCCAGCAGCTTAGATTCCGGGGGGGCCAATACGCAGTATTTT. Its translation: CASSLDSGGANTQYF.

The chain couples TRBV4-3 to TRBJ1-4, with D perhaps matching TRBD1 (5 bases). V lost 3 bases and J 5 bases, leaving 13 bases between the germline ends. The germline gives CDR1 LGHNA, CDR2 YSLEER. The CDR3 has 15 residues. The CDR3 reads CASSQNRKDNEKLFF. The CDR3 bases are TGCGCCAGCAGCCAGAACAGGAAAGACAATGAAAAACTGTTTTTT.

There are many counts of this clonotype. This sequence joins TRBV28 and TRBJ1-6; D perhaps matches TRBD1 (5 bases). Per germline, CDR1 MDHEN and CDR2 SYDVKM. V was clipped by 1 base and J by 4 bases, with 11 bases between them. The CDR3 covers 16 residues. The CDR3 reads CASSLSSGTYNSPLHF. The CDR3 DNA sequence: TGTGCCAGCAGTTTATCCTCCGGGACTTATAATTCACCCCTCCACTTT.

This clonotype was counted ten times or more. CDR3 loop: CASRKQGTGTEAFF. In DNA form, the CDR3 reads TGTGCCAGCAGAAAACAGGGTACTGGGACTGAAGCTTTCTTT. The chain joins TRBV6-1 to TRBJ1-1, with D possibly being TRBD1 (6 bases). The CDR3 covers 14 residues. V lost 6 bases and J 5 bases, leaving 16 bases between the germline ends. Germline assignment: CDR1 MNHNS and CDR2 SASEGT.

This clonotype was detected many times. This chain connects TRBV27 to TRBJ2-1, with 11 positions matching TRBD2. J gave up 8 bases and V 3 bases, and 6 bases lay outside the gene matches. CDR1 is MNHEY and CDR2 is SMNVEV in the germline V gene (reference sequence). The CDR3 is 15 residues long. The chain's CDR3 is CASSFLLAGEDEQFF. The CDR3 DNA reads TGTGCCAGCAGTTTCCTACTAGCGGGAGAAGATGAGCAGTTCTTC.

This clonotype was recorded a few times. This chain links TRBV7-9 with TRBJ2-6, with no clear D. This CDR3 comprises 15 residues. Trimming cost V 5 bases and J 2 bases, with 10 bases left between them. In germline, CDR1 is SEHNR, CDR2 FQNEAQ (reference sequence). Here the CDR3 reads CASSPQLPGANVLTF. The CDR3 DNA follows: TGTGCCAGCAGCCCCCAACTGCCTGGGGCCAACGTCCTGACTTTC.

The sample holds a few counts of this clonotype. The rearrangement uses TRBV7-2 and TRBJ1-4; unclear D gene. CDR1 and CDR2 (germline): SGHTA, FQGNSA. CDR3 size: 13 residues. Trimming took 3 bases from V and 11 from J, leaving 13 bases between them. DNA of the CDR3: TGTGCCAGCAGCTTGTTTCCGGGAATGAAACTGTTTTTT. Protein product: CASSLFPGMKLFF.

This clonotype was recorded many times. The chain joins TRBV27 to TRBJ2-1; 11 bases map to TRBD2. This CDR3 has 19 amino acids. The V gene end was trimmed by 5 bases and the J gene end by 4 bases; junction bases not matched to a gene: 16. The germline V gene encodes CDR1 MNHEY and CDR2 SMNVEV (reference sequence). The CDR3 DNA is TGTGCCAGCAGTGCGAGTGGACTAGCGGGCGGAGCGGGTTACAATGAGCAGTTCTTC. Encoded protein: CASSASGLAGGAGYNEQFF.

This clonotype has a handful of counts. The DNA for the CDR3 is TGTGCCTGGGGGGGAGGGGGCACTGAAGCTTTCTTT. Its translation: CAWGGGGTEAFF. The chain combines TRBV30 with TRBJ1-1, with D possibly TRBD1 on 6 matching bases. CDR1 is GTSNPN and CDR2 is SVGIG in the germline V gene (reference sequence). The length of the CDR3 is 12 residues. V gave up 5 bases and J gave up 4 bases, with 11 bases separating them.

Only a few counts were recorded for this clonotype. The J gene is TRBJ1-1, the V gene TRBV9, with a tentative D call TRBD1 (6 bases). The CDR3 has 14 residues. The germline V gene has CDR1 SGDLS and CDR2 YYNGEE. Trimming pared 0 bases from V and 4 bases from J, leaving 10 bases between. The DNA of the CDR3 is TGTGCCAGCAGCGTAGGCAGGGGCGGCACTGAAGCTTTCTTT. Translated, it gives CASSVGRGGTEAFF. The full variable domain, its missing parts supplied by reference TRBV9 and TRBJ1-1, is DSGVTQTPKHLITATGQRVTLRCSPRSGDLSVYWYQQSLDQGLQFLIQYYNGEERAKGNILERFSAQQFPDLHSELNLSSLELGDSALYFCASSVGRGGTEAFFGQGTRLTVV.

This clonotype has at least ten counts. This chain uses TRBV11-2 with TRBJ1-2, with a tentative D call TRBD1 (5 bases). The CDR3 is 12 residues long. V lost 1 base to trimming and J lost 8 bases, with 8 bases between them. CDR1 is SGHAT, CDR2 FQNNGV, per germline. CDR3 region: CASSLVGEGYTF. The CDR3 region has the DNA TGTGCCAGCAGCTTAGTAGGGGAGGGCTACACCTTC.

This clonotype was found many times. This chain connects TRBV5-1 to TRBJ2-1; D tentatively reads TRBD1 or TRBD2 (5 bases each). This CDR3 region has 16 residues. V was cut by 4 bases and J by 3 bases, with 17 bases left in between. CDR1 is SGHRS and CDR2 is YFSETQ in the germline V gene. In DNA form, the CDR3 reads TGCGCCAGCAGCCGGGACCAGCCATCCGACTACAATGAGCAGTTCTTC. Protein sequence: CASSRDQPSDYNEQFF.